This TCR beta chain was captured in a study of CD8 T cells in Susac syndrome. About the study: Patients with Susac syndrome were therapy-naive, on corticosteroids, or on intravenous immunoglobulin alone at the time that blood was drawn.

With random hexamers, reverse transcription was performed on roughly 0.45 to 1 ug of RNA. immunoSEQ multiplex PCR amplified TCR beta CDR3 across 54 Vbeta, 13 Jbeta. TCRdb analysed the immunoSEQ multiplex PCR reads with MiXCR anew, one entry per CDR3 protein. Here the sample spans about 80,000 distinct CDR3 sequences, 90% to 97% being singletons. CDR1 is MNHEY and CDR2 is SVGEGT in the germline V gene. This CDR3 is 12 amino acids long. Trimming removed 7 bases from V and 6 bases from J, with 13 bases in between. The chain has TRBV6-2 or TRBV6-3 and TRBJ2-7, with TRBD1 as a possible D gene (6 bases). The sequence was collected from a human donor with Susac syndrome. The sequenced sample was CD8+ T cells from PBMCs. This chain's CDR3 is CASTNQGFEQYF. The CDR3, as DNA: TGTGCCAGCACCAACCAGGGGTTCGAGCAGTACTTC.